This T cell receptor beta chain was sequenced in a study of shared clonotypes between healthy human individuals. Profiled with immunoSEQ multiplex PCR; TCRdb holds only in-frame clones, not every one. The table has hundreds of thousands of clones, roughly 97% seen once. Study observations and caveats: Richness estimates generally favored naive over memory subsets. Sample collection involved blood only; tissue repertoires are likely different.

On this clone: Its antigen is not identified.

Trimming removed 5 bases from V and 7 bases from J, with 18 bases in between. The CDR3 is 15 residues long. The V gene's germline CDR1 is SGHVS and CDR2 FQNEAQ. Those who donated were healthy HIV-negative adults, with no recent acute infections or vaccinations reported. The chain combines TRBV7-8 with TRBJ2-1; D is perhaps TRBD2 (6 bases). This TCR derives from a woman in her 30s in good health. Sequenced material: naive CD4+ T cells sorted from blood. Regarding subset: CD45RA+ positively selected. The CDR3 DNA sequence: TGTGCCAGCAGCCAAATGAGGGACTCCAGGAATGAGCAGTTCTTC. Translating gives CASSQMRDSRNEQFF.